This T cell receptor (beta chain) came from a study of shared clonotypes between healthy human individuals. The CDR3 has 14 amino acids. V gave up 2 bases and J gave up 0 bases, with 11 bases separating them. CDR1 and CDR2 from the germline V gene are GTSNPN and SVGIG (reference sequence). Whole-study results and caveats: Roughly 5% of naive CD4 clonotypes were common to several donors.

Sorted subsets were amplified in replicate PCRs using 200 to 250 ng DNA, roughly 30,000 T cell genomes. Measured with immunoSEQ multiplex PCR; TCRdb has only the in-frame clones, and not every one. The table lists a few million clones, about 93% of them singletons. CD45RO-negative CD8 cells positively selected for CCR7 made up the naive population, which excluded terminally differentiated effector memory CD45RA+ cells. With respect to this clone: Its antigen remains unidentified.

J is TRBJ2-7 and V is TRBV30, with D possibly being TRBD1 (6 bases). Specimen: naive CD8+ T cells from PBMCs. The receptor comes from a man aged 18-30 years in good health. Some clones in this sample may be carry-over from other donors' samples. CDR3 sequence (DNA): TGTGCCTGGAGTAGGGGGACGGACTCCTACGAGCAGTACTTC. Translation: CAWSRGTDSYEQYF.